This T cell receptor (beta chain) appears in the sequencing data of a study of graft-versus-host responses after intestinal transplantation. This CDR3 comprises 16 residues. Germline trimming cut 1 base from V and 6 bases from J; bases unmatched to any gene: 10. Germline V gene lookup returns CDR1 SGHNT and CDR2 YYREEE (reference sequence). Produced via immunoSEQ multiplex PCR; TCRdb's table is partial and in-frame only. Here the sample spans some 90,000 clones, roughly 80% being singletons. A word on this clone: Antigen unknown.

Study results and limitations: Among circulating GvH clones, peak levels were associated with early post-transplant declines in HvG clones. Analysis identified GvH clones in recipient marrow, with some appearing first in ileum or blood.

This sequence joins TRBV5-4 and TRBJ2-1; 7 bases are shared with TRBD2. Sample: unstimulated CD4+ T cells sorted from spleen or lymph node cells, taken before intestinal transplant. This receptor was obtained from a human donor who received an intestinal transplant. Written as DNA, the CDR3 is TGTGCCAGCAGCTTGAAGGTCGCTAGCGGACTCAATGAGCAGTTCTTC. Translating gives CASSLKVASGLNEQFF.